These 4 T cell receptor beta chains were all obtained from the same sample, sequenced in a study of CD8 T cells in ankylosing spondylitis. Each CDR3 protein is one row after TCRdb ran MiXCR on the 5' RACE reads. Here the sample spans 150,000 to 200,000 distinct CDR3 sequences, roughly 13% being singletons. Material: blood, either unsorted or a sorted T cell fraction (not recorded which). These receptors were taken from a female donor with ankylosing spondylitis or in good health (not recorded which).

At least ten counts were recorded for this clonotype. The V and J genes are TRBV3-1 and TRBJ2-2; the D gene is possibly TRBD2 (6 bases). The CDR3 runs 18 residues. Trimming took 1 base from V and 3 from J, leaving 18 bases between them. CDR1 LGHDT and CDR2 YNNKEL come from the germline V gene (reference sequence). The CDR3 sequence: CASSQGGPGSSYTGELFF. In nucleotides, the CDR3 is TGTGCCAGCAGCCAAGGTGGCCCCGGGAGTAGTTACACCGGGGAGCTGTTTTTT.

This clonotype was seen at least ten times. The J gene is TRBJ2-1, the V gene TRBV4-3; no firm D call. The CDR3 spans 14 residues. V gave up 3 bases and J gave up 4 bases, with 10 bases separating them. Germline V CDR1 and CDR2: LGHNA, YSLEER. The CDR3 here is CASSQDADYNEQFF. Written as DNA, the CDR3 is TGCGCCAGCAGCCAGGATGCTGATTACAATGAGCAGTTCTTC.

A word on this clonotype: A much more abundant neighbour one base away suggests this may be a read error. CDR3 coding DNA: TGTACCAGCAGCGCCTCCAGCCCTAGCGGGAGAGTGACCTACGAGCAGTACTTC. Protein sequence: CTSSASSPSGRVTYEQYF. This chain uses TRBV9 with TRBJ2-7, with 10 positions matching TRBD2. CDR3 length equals 18 residues. Per the germline V gene, CDR1 is SGDLS and CDR2 is YYNGEE.

This clonotype was counted many times. This chain joins TRBV7-3 and TRBJ2-1; 10 bases are shared with TRBD2. The germline CDR1 and CDR2 sequences are SGHTA and FQGTGA. The CDR3 totals 17 residues. V shed 1 base, J shed 9 bases, and the junction held 12 bases outside the gene matches. In DNA, the CDR3 is TGTGCCAGCAGCTTAAGTCTGAGCGGGGGGGTCGGTAGTGAGCAGTTCTTC. Its protein is CASSLSLSGGVGSEQFF.